These T cell receptor beta chains were read from a single sample in a study of early T cells in non-severe SARS-CoV-2 infection. In TCRdb, the 5' RACE reads were re-called with MiXCR into one record per CDR3 protein. The sample has about 90,000 distinct CDR3 sequences; approximately 12% are singletons. Sequencing used whole blood, obtained at baseline. The receptors shown here come from an adult who was a healthcare worker with PCR-confirmed SARS-CoV-2 infection or an uninfected control (not recorded which). Each CDR3 is given with its conserved first and last residue. Each record gives: V gene, clone size, J gene, D gene, CDR3 DNA, CDR3 protein. The D gene is left open where the match is weak. Only some rows state a clone size, as once, few, many or a class for expanded clones.

TRBV20-1	many	TRBJ2-5	.	TGCAGTGCTAGATACTACGAAGAGACCCAGTACTTC	CSARYYEETQYF
TRBV12-3/TRBV12-4	.	TRBJ2-1	TRBD1	TGTGCCAGCAGTTCAGGGGGCAGGCATGAGCAGTTCTTC	CASSSGGRHEQFF
TRBV7-6	.	TRBJ2-5	TRBD2	TGTGCCAGCAGCTTATTCGCGGGGGGAGCCCAAGAGACCCAGTACTTC	CASSLFAGGAQETQYF
TRBV20-1	many	TRBJ2-2	TRBD1	TGCAGTGCTAGAGATCAGGGGGCCATGAACACCGGGGAGCTGTTTTTT	CSARDQGAMNTGELFF
TRBV20-1	many	TRBJ2-3	.	TGCAGTGCTACGCCCCCCACAGATACGCAGTATTTT	CSATPPTDTQYF
TRBV6-5	.	TRBJ1-1	.	TGTGCCAGCAGTTACCGGGCGCTGGTGGGGACTGAAGCTTTCTTT	CASSYRALVGTEAFF
TRBV20-1	.	TRBJ2-1	TRBD1	TGCAGCCCCTCGGGGGCAGGGGGCCTCAATGAGCAGTTCTTC	CSPSGAGGLNEQFF
TRBV6-2/TRBV6-3	.	TRBJ1-4	TRBD1	TGTGCCAGCAGTTACGACAGGGAAAGGGAAAAACTGTTTTTT	CASSYDREREKLFF
TRBV24-1	medium-sized	TRBJ2-1	TRBD2	TGTGCCACCAGTGATCCCAGCGGGAAAACCTACAATGAGCAGTTCTTC	CATSDPSGKTYNEQFF
TRBV5-5	.	TRBJ2-1	TRBD2	TGTGCCAGCAGCCGAGCGGGGGACGCCTACAATGAGCAGTTCTTC	CASSRAGDAYNEQFF
TRBV7-3	few	TRBJ1-6	.	TGTGCCAGCAGCTTAACAGGGCAGTACAATTCACCCCTCCACTTT	CASSLTGQYNSPLHF
TRBV28	many	TRBJ1-6	TRBD1	TGTGCCAGCACCACCGTTGGGGGACAGGGCTATTCACCCCTCCACTTT	CASTTVGGQGYSPLHF
TRBV30	few	TRBJ1-3	TRBD1	TGTGCCTGGAGGAGGGACAGGGCCTCTGGAAACACCATATATTTT	CAWRRDRASGNTIYF
TRBV7-9	few	TRBJ1-2	.	TGTGCCAGCAGCTTAATGGTACAGGGCACACAGTATGGCTACACCTTC	CASSLMVQGTQYGYTF
TRBV7-2	.	TRBJ2-5	.	TGTGCCAGCAGCTCCCCTGGAAGCGTTGAGACCCAGTACTTC	CASSSPGSVETQYF
TRBV19	few	TRBJ2-5	TRBD1	TGTGCCAGTAAAGGGGACAGGGGCGTTAGGGAGACCCAGTACTTC	CASKGDRGVRETQYF
TRBV7-2	.	TRBJ2-7	.	TGTGCCAGCAGCTTAGTAGGCGTTAACTACGAGCAGTACTTC	CASSLVGVNYEQYF
TRBV14	.	TRBJ1-3	.	TGTGCCAGCAGCCAAGGACCCGTCTCTGGAAACACCATATATTTT	CASSQGPVSGNTIYF
TRBV14	.	TRBJ2-7	.	TGTGCCAGCAGCCCGGGACTGGGGAGCTCCTACGAGCAGTACTTC	CASSPGLGSSYEQYF
TRBV6-5	.	TRBJ2-3	.	TGTGCCAGCAGCCACCTCCCTAGCGGGACAGGGTTTTCGCAGTATTTT	CASSHLPSGTGFSQYF
TRBV7-7	.	TRBJ2-5	TRBD1	TGTGCTAGCAGTTGGACAGGCGGAGAGACCCAGTACTTC	CASSWTGGETQYF
TRBV10-3	few	TRBJ2-1	TRBD1	TGTGCCTCAACCGACAGGGCAGGGTCCTACAATGAGCAGTTCTTC	CASTDRAGSYNEQFF
TRBV7-2	few	TRBJ1-5	.	TGTGCCAGCAGCCCGACGAGTGGGCCCCAGCATTTT	CASSPTSGPQHF
TRBV6-1	few	TRBJ2-7	TRBD1	TGTGCCAGCTGGACAGGGTACTACGAGCAGTACTTC	CASWTGYYEQYF
TRBV3-1	.	TRBJ2-3	.	TGTGCCAGCAGCCGGATCAGAGATACGCAGTATTTT	CASSRIRDTQYF
TRBV9	.	TRBJ1-1	.	TGTGCCAGCAGCCCCTCCGGGGAAATTACTGAAGCTTTCTTT	CASSPSGEITEAFF
TRBV6-5	few	TRBJ1-2	.	TGTGCCAGCAGTGGAAGGAGGGCTAACTATGGCTACACCTTC	CASSGRRANYGYTF
TRBV12-3/TRBV12-4	many	TRBJ2-1	.	TGTGCCAGCCTTCAACAGGGATCTCTCGGCTATGAGCAGTTCTTC	CASLQQGSLGYEQFF
TRBV5-8	many	TRBJ1-1	.	TGTGCCAGCAGCTTAAATCTGGGGACTGAAGCTTTCTTT	CASSLNLGTEAFF
TRBV12-3/TRBV12-4	.	TRBJ2-5	TRBD2	TGTGCCAGCGCTGACAGCGGGGTCACGAAAGGCGGGGAGACCCAGTACTTC	CASADSGVTKGGETQYF
TRBV5-4	few	TRBJ2-2	.	TGTGCCAGCAGCTTGGATCTGGGGGCGGACGGGGAGCTGTTTTTT	CASSLDLGADGELFF
TRBV6-6	few	TRBJ1-1	.	TGTGCCAGCAGGGCGGACAGCATGAACACTGAAGCTTTCTTT	CASRADSMNTEAFF
TRBV30	.	TRBJ2-6	.	TGTGCCTGGACAGGGGACGGGGCCAACGTCCTGACTTTC	CAWTGDGANVLTF